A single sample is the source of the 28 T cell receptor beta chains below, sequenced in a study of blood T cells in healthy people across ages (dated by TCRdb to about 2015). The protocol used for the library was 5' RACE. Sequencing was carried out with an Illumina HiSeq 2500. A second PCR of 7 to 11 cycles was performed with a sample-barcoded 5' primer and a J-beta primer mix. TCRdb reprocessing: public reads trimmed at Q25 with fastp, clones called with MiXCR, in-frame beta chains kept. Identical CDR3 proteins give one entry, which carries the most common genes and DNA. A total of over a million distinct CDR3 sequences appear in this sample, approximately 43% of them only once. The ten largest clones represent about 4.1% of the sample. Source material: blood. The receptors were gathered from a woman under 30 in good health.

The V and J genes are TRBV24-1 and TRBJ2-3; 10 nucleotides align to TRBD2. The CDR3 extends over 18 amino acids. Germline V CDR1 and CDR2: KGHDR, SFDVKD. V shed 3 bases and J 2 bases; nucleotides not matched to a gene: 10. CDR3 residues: CATSDRTSGSEDTDTQYF. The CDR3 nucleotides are TGTGCCACCAGTGATCGGACTAGCGGAAGTGAAGACACAGATACGCAGTATTTT.

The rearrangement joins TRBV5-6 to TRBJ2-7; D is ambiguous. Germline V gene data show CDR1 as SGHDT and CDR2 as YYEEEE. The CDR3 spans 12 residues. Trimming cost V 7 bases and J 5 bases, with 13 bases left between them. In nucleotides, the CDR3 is TGTGCCAGCGGTACCACGGGCCACGAGCAGTACTTC. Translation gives CASGTTGHEQYF.

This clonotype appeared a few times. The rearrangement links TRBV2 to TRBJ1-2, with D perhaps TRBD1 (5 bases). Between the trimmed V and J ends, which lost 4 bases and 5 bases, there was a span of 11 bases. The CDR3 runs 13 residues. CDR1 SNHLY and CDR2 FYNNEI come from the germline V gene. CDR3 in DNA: TGTGCCAGCAGTGGCAGGGTCCGGTATGGCTACACCTTC. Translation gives CASSGRVRYGYTF.

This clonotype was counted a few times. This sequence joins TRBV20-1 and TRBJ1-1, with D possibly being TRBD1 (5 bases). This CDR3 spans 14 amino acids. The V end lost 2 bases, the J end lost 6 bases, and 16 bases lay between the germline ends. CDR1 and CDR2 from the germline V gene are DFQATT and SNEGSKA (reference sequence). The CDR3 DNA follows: TGCAGTGCTAGAACGGGACGGGGGAGCGCTGAAGCTTTCTTT. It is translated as CSARTGRGSAEAFF.

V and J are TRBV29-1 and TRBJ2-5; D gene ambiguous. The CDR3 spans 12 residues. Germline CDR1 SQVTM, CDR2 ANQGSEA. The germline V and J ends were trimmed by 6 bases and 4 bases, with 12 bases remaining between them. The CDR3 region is CSVGKVGETQYF. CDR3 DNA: TGCAGCGTCGGAAAGGTTGGAGAGACCCAGTACTTC. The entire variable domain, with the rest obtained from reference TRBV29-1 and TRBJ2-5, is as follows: SAVISQKPSRDICQRGTSLTIQCQVDSQVTMMFWYRQQPGQSLTLIATANQGSEATYESGFVIDKFPISRPNLTFSTLTVSNMSPEDSSIYLCSVGKVGETQYFGPGTRLLVL.

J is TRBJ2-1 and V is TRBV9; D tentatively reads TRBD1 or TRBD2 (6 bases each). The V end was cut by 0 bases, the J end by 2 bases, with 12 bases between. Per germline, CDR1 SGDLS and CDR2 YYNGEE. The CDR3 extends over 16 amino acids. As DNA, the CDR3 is TGTGCCAGCAGCGTAGAAGGGGGGCCGACCTACAATGAGCAGTTCTTC. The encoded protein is CASSVEGGPTYNEQFF.

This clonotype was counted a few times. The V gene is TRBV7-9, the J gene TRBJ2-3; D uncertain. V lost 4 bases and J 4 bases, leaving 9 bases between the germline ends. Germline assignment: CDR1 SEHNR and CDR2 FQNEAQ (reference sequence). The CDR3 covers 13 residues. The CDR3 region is CASSYVLADTQYF. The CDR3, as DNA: TGTGCCAGCAGCTACGTGTTGGCAGATACGCAGTATTTT.

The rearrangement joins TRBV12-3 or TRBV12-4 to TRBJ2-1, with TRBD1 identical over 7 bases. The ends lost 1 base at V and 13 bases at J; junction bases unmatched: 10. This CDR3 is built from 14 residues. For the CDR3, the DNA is TGTGCCAGCAGTTTAGGACAGGGCCAAGAGACCCAGTTCTTC. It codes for CASSLGQGQETQFF.

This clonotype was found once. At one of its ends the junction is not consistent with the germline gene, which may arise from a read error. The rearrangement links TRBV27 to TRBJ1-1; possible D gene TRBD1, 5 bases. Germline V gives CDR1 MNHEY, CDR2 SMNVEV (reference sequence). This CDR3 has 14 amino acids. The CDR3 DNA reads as TGTGCCAGCAGATGGGGCGCAATGAACACTGAAACTTTCTTT. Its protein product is CASRWGAMNTETFF.

CDR3 protein: CASSSGTAYSYEQYF. CDR3 DNA: TGTGCCAGCAGTTCCGGGACTGCATATTCCTACGAGCAGTACTTC. The chain combines TRBV28 with TRBJ2-7; possible D gene TRBD2, 6 bases. V lost 4 bases and J lost 1, with 14 bases in between. Looked up from germline, CDR1 is MDHEN and CDR2 is SYDVKM. The CDR3 has 15 residues.

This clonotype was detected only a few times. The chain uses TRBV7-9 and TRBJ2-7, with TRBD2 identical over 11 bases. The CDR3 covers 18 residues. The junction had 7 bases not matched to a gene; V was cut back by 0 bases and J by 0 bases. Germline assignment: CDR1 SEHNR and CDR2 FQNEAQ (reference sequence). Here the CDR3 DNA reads TGTGCCAGCAGCTTAGCGATTAGGACTAGCGGGTCCTCCTACGAGCAGTACTTC. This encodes CASSLAIRTSGSSYEQYF. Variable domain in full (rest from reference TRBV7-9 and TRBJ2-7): DTGVSQNPRHKITKRGQNVTFRCDPISEHNRLYWYRQTLGQGPEFLTYFQNEAQLEKSRLLSDRFSAERPKGSFSTLEIQRTEQGDSAMYLCASSLAIRTSGSSYEQYFGPGTRLTVT.

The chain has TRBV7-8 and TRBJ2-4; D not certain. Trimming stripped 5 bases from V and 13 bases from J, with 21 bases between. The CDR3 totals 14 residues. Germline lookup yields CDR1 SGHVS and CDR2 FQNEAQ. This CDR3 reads CASSPQRNSFEQYF. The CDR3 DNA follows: TGTGCCAGCAGCCCCCAGAGGAACTCCTTTGAGCAGTACTTC. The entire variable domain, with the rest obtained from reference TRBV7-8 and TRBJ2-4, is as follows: GAGVSQSPRYKVAKRGQDVALRCDPISGHVSLFWYQQALGQGPEFLTYFQNEAQLDKSGLPSDRFFAERPEGSVSTLKIQRTQQEDSAVYLCASSPQRNSFEQYFGAGTRLSVL.

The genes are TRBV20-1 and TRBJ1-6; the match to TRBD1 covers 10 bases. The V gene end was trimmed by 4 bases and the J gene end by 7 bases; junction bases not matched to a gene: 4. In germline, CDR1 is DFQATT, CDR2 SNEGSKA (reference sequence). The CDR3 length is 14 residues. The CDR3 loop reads CSAIPGQGNSPLHF. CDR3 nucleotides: TGCAGTGCTATACCGGGACAGGGGAATTCACCCCTCCACTTT.

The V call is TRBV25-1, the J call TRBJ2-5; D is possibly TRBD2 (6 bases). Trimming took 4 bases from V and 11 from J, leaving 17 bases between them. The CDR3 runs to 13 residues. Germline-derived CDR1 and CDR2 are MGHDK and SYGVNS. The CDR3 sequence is CASSGAGSTPQYF. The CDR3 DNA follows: TGTGCCAGCAGTGGTGCGGGATCTACGCCGCAGTACTTC.

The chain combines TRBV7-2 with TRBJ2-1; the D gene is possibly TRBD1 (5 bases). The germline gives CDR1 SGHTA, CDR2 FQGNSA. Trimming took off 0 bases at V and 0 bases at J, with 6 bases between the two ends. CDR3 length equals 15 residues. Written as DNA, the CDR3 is TGTGCCAGCAGCTTAGCACAGGACTCCTACAATGAGCAGTTCTTC. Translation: CASSLAQDSYNEQFF.

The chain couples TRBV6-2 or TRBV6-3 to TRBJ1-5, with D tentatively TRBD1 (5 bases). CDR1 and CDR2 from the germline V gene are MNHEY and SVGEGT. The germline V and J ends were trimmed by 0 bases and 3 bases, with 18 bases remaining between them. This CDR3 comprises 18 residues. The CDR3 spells CASSYSNGQGEVNQPQHF. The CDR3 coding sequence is TGTGCCAGCAGTTACTCGAACGGTCAAGGGGAGGTCAATCAGCCCCAGCATTTT.

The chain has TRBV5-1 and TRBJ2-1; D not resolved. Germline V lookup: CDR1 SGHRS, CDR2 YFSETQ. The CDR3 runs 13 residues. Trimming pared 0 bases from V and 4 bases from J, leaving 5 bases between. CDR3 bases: TGCGCCAGCAGCTTGGTGGATTACAATGAGCAGTTCTTC. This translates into CASSLVDYNEQFF.

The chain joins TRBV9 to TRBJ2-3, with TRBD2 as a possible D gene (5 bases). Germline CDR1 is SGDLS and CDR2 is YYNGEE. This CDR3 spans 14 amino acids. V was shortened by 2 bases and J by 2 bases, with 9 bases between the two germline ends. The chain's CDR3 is CASSVQRTTDTQYF. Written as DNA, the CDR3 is TGTGCCAGCAGCGTGCAGCGGACCACAGATACGCAGTATTTT.

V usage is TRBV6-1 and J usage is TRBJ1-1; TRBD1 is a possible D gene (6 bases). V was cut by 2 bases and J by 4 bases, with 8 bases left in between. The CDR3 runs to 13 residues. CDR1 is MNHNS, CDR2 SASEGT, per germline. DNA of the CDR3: TGTGCCAGCAGTGAATGGGGGCCCACTGAAGCTTTCTTT. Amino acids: CASSEWGPTEAFF.

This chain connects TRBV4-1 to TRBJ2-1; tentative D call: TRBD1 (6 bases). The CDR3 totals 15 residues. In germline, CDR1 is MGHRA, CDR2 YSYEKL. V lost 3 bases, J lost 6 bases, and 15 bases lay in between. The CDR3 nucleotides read TGCGCCAGCAGCCACAAACAGGGTTGGAGCAATGAGCAGTTCTTC. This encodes CASSHKQGWSNEQFF.

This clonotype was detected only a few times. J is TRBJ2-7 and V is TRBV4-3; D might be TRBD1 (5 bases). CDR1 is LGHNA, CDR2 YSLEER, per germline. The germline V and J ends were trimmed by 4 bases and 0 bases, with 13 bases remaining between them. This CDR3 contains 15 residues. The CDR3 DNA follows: TGCGCCAGCAGCCCTCGCCAGGGCGACTCCTACGAGCAGTACTTC. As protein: CASSPRQGDSYEQYF.

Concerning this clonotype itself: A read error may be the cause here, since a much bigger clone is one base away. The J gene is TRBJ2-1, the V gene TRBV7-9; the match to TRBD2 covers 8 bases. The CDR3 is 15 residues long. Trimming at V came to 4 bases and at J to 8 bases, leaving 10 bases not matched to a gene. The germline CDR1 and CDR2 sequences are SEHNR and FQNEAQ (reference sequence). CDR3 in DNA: TGTGCCAGCAGCTACGGGAAGAGCGGGGGCGATGAGCAGTTCTTC. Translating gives CASSYGKSGGDEQFF.

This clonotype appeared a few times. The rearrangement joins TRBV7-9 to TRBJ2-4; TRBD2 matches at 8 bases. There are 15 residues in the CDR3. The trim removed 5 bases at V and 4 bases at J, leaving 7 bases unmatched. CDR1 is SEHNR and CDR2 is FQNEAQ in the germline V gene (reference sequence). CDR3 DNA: TGTGCCAGCAGCCGAAGCGGGAGTAATAAAAACATTCAGTACTTC. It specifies CASSRSGSNKNIQYF.

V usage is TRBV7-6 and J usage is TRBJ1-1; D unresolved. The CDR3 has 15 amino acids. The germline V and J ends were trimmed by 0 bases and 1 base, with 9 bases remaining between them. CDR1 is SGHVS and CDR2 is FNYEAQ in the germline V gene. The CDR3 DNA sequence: TGTGCCAGCAGCTTAGCGCCCACGGGGAACACTGAAGCTTTCTTT. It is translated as CASSLAPTGNTEAFF.

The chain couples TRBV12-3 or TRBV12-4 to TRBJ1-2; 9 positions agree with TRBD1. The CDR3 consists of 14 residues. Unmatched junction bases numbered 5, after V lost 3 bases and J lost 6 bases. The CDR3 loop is CASSFTGQGDGYTF. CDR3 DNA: TGTGCCAGCAGTTTTACGGGACAGGGAGATGGCTACACCTTC.

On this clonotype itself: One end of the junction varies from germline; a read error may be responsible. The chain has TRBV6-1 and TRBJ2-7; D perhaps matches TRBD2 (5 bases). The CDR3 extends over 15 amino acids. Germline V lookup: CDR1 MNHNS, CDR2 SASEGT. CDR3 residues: CVSSGALTSSYEQYF. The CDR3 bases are TGTGTCAGCAGTGGAGCGCTTACTAGCTCCTACGAGCAGTACTTC.

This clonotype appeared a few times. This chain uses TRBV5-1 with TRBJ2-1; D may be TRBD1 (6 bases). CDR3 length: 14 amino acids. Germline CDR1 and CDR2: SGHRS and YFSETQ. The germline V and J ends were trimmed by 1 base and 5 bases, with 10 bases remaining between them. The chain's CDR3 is CASSLMDSNNEQFF. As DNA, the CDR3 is TGCGCCAGCAGCTTGATGGACAGCAACAATGAGCAGTTCTTC.

CDR3 loop: CASSHPRSRSNYGYTF. In nucleotides, the CDR3 is TGTGCCAGCAGCCACCCCCGGAGTAGGTCTAACTATGGCTACACCTTC. The chain has TRBV4-2 and TRBJ1-2, with unresolved D. The CDR3 runs to 16 residues. Germline values: CDR1 LGHNA, CDR2 YNFKEQ. V was cut by 3 bases and J by 0 bases, with 14 bases left in between.